Listed below are T cell receptor beta chains from one sample, sequenced in a study of brain T cells in children with intractable seizures. Assay used: immunoSEQ multiplex PCR; TCRdb lists only in-frame clones, some missing. The sample has 50,000 to 75,000 clones; around 95% are singletons. Sequencing used peripheral blood, obtained at surgery. The receptor source for this set is a boy under two years old with focal cortical dysplasia and intractable seizures. Both conserved end residues are part of each CDR3. D genes are given only for firm matches. Size values are once, few and many counts, or a class for expanded clones, and some rows have none.

J: TRBJ2-1; size: .; V: TRBV15; D: .; DNA: TGTGCCACCACCACGGACAGCAGCTCCTACAATGAGCAGTTCTTC; CDR3: CATTTDSSSYNEQFF
J: TRBJ1-3; size: .; V: TRBV5-1; D: .; DNA: TGCGCCAGCAGCTTGAGCAGGAGCTCTGGAAACACCATATATTTT; CDR3: CASSLSRSSGNTIYF
J: TRBJ2-7; size: .; V: TRBV4-2; D: .; DNA: TGTGCCAGCAGCCCGCCCCCCGGGACTCCCCCCTACGAGCAGTACTTC; CDR3: CASSPPPGTPPYEQYF
J: TRBJ1-2; size: .; V: TRBV20-1; D: .; DNA: TGCAGTGCTAGGGGAGGCTACACCTTC; CDR3: CSARGGYTF
J: TRBJ1-1; size: .; V: TRBV5-5; D: .; DNA: TGTGCCAGCGATGAGGGGCTGAACACTGAAGCTTTCTTT; CDR3: CASDEGLNTEAFF
J: TRBJ2-1; size: .; V: TRBV5-1; D: .; DNA: TGCGCCAGCAGCTTCGGACGAAACAATGAGCAGTTCTTC; CDR3: CASSFGRNNEQFF
J: TRBJ2-1; size: once; V: TRBV19; D: .; DNA: TGTGCCAGTTCTCAGGGGCGCGTATCTGTTGCCAATGAGCAGTTCTTC; CDR3: CASSQGRVSVANEQFF
J: TRBJ2-4; size: once; V: TRBV19; D: TRBD1; DNA: TGTGCCAGTAGTATAGATCCGGGACAGGGGACAACCAAAAACATTCAGTACTTC; CDR3: CASSIDPGQGTTKNIQYF
J: TRBJ2-2; size: .; V: TRBV5-1; D: .; DNA: TGCGCCAGCAGCTTGGAAGGAGCCGGGGAGCTGTTTTTT; CDR3: CASSLEGAGELFF
J: TRBJ2-2; size: .; V: TRBV3-1/TRBV3-2; D: TRBD2; DNA: TGTGCCAGCTCCCCACTAGCGGGGTACCCCGGGGAGCTGTTTTTT; CDR3: CASSPLAGYPGELFF
J: TRBJ2-1; size: .; V: TRBV4-2; D: .; DNA: TGTGCCAGCAGTACTGATCTAGCTAATGAGCAGTTCTTC; CDR3: CASSTDLANEQFF
J: TRBJ2-2; size: .; V: TRBV9; D: .; DNA: TGTGCCAGCAGCGTTCGGGGCACCGGGGAGCTGTTTTTT; CDR3: CASSVRGTGELFF
J: TRBJ2-7; size: few; V: TRBV6-5; D: TRBD1; DNA: TGTGCCAGCAGTTACTACAGGGGGCTCAGCTCCTACGAGCAGTACTTC; CDR3: CASSYYRGLSSYEQYF
J: TRBJ1-6; size: .; V: TRBV6-5; D: TRBD1; DNA: TGTGCCAGCAGATTGACAGGGGGCTTTAATTCACCCCTCCACTTT; CDR3: CASRLTGGFNSPLHF
J: TRBJ1-5; size: .; V: TRBV28; D: .; DNA: TGTGCCAGCACCAGGGCTTTCAATCAGCCCCAGCATTTT; CDR3: CASTRAFNQPQHF
J: TRBJ2-3; size: .; V: TRBV14; D: .; DNA: TGTGCCAGCAGCCAAGATCCATCGGGACTTCTCACAGATACGCAGTATTTT; CDR3: CASSQDPSGLLTDTQYF
J: TRBJ2-6; size: .; V: TRBV6-5; D: .; DNA: TGTGCCAGTCGCGCAGGGGAAGGGGCCAACGTCCTGACTTTC; CDR3: CASRAGEGANVLTF
J: TRBJ1-1; size: .; V: TRBV9; D: .; DNA: TGTGCCAGCAGCGTTACAGGGAACACTGAAGCTTTCTTT; CDR3: CASSVTGNTEAFF
J: TRBJ1-5; size: .; V: TRBV9; D: .; DNA: TGTGCCAGCAGCGTAGGGACGGGAGGGAATCAGCCCCAGCATTTT; CDR3: CASSVGTGGNQPQHF
J: TRBJ1-4; size: .; V: TRBV3-1/TRBV3-2; D: .; DNA: TGTGCCAGCAGCCAAGATCAAGGGCCTGAAAAACTGTTTTTT; CDR3: CASSQDQGPEKLFF
J: TRBJ2-4; size: .; V: TRBV7-9; D: TRBD1; DNA: TGTGCCAGCAGCTTAGGACCACAGGGGGAAGCCAAAAACATTCAGTACTTC; CDR3: CASSLGPQGEAKNIQYF
J: TRBJ1-6; size: .; V: TRBV28; D: .; DNA: TGTGCCAGCAGCGACCCTTATAATTCACCCCTCCACTTT; CDR3: CASSDPYNSPLHF
J: TRBJ1-2; size: .; V: TRBV28; D: TRBD1; DNA: TGTGCCAGCAGTTTCCGGACAGGGAGGACCTTC; CDR3: CASSFRTGRTF
J: TRBJ2-7; size: .; V: TRBV29-1; D: .; DNA: TGCAGCGTTGGATTGCGGGAAGACTACGAGCAGTACTTC; CDR3: CSVGLREDYEQYF
J: TRBJ1-5; size: .; V: TRBV7-2; D: .; DNA: TGTGCCAGCAGCTTAGGAGGGGTTAGCAATCAGCCCCAGCATTTT; CDR3: CASSLGGVSNQPQHF
J: TRBJ2-3; size: .; V: TRBV4-1; D: .; DNA: TGCGCCAGCAGCCAACGAGGGGGGCCAGGCACAGATACGCAGTATTTT; CDR3: CASSQRGGPGTDTQYF
J: TRBJ2-7; size: .; V: TRBV11-2; D: TRBD1; DNA: TGTGCCAGCAGCCCGCTAAGGACAGGGTTGGGGTACGAGCAGTACTTC; CDR3: CASSPLRTGLGYEQYF
J: TRBJ1-1; size: .; V: TRBV11-2; D: TRBD1; DNA: TGTGCCAGCAGCTTGGGATCCGGGACAGGGAATGAAGCTTTCTTT; CDR3: CASSLGSGTGNEAFF
J: TRBJ1-5; size: .; V: TRBV6-6; D: .; DNA: TGTGCCAGACCCAGGGCTTTCAATCAGCCCCAGCATTTT; CDR3: CARPRAFNQPQHF
J: TRBJ2-5; size: .; V: TRBV7-2; D: TRBD2; DNA: TGTGCCAGCAGCTTACCTAGCGGGGGGGCCGAGGATCAAGAGACCCAGTACTTC; CDR3: CASSLPSGGAEDQETQYF
J: TRBJ2-1; size: .; V: TRBV3-1/TRBV3-2; D: TRBD2; DNA: TGTGCCAGCAGCCCGAACCCTAGCGGGGACCGAGGTGAGCAGTTCTTC; CDR3: CASSPNPSGDRGEQFF
J: TRBJ2-3; size: .; V: TRBV7-2; D: TRBD1; DNA: TGTGCCAGCACCGAGAGTAGGGGGCGCGATACGCAGTATTTT; CDR3: CASTESRGRDTQYF
J: TRBJ2-1; size: .; V: TRBV4-1; D: .; DNA: TGCGCCAGCAGCCTTATACTGGGTGAGCAGTTCTTC; CDR3: CASSLILGEQFF